This is a list of T cell receptor beta chains from one sample in a study of T cells in Graves' hyperthyroidism and ophthalmopathy. TCRdb processed the multiplex PCR reads anew with MiXCR; each CDR3 protein has one entry. Of about 540,000 distinct CDR3 sequences in the sample, about 43% were seen once. The sequencing sample was made of peripheral blood or thyroid tissue (not recorded which). These receptors all come from a woman younger than 35 with Graves' hyperthyroidism. CDR3s include the opening cysteine and the closing phenylalanine or tryptophan. Fields, in order: CDR3 protein, CDR3 DNA, J gene, D gene, clone size, V gene. D genes are given only for firm matches. A row's size may be missing; if present it is once, few, many or a size class.

CASSYRGRRETQYF | TGTGCCAGCAGCTATAGGGGGAGGCGAGAGACCCAGTACTTC | TRBJ2-5 | . | once | TRBV11-2
CASSLEPGDSPLHF | TGTGCCAGCAGCTTAGAACCTGGGGATTCACCCCTCCACTTT | TRBJ1-6 | . | . | TRBV7-8
CASIRTGVNTEAFF | TGTGCCAGCATCAGGACAGGGGTGAACACTGAAGCTTTCTTT | TRBJ1-1 | TRBD1 | many | TRBV7-9
CAIKRSSYNSPLHF | TGTGCCATCAAACGGAGCTCCTATAATTCACCCCTCCACTTT | TRBJ1-6 | . | many | TRBV10-3
CSVEAGTATGANVLTF | TGCAGCGTTGAAGCCGGGACAGCCACTGGGGCCAACGTCCTGACTTTC | TRBJ2-6 | TRBD1 | many | TRBV29-1
CATSDPTAAGNTIYF | TGTGCCACCAGTGACCCGACGGCTGCTGGAAACACCATATATTTT | TRBJ1-3 | . | many | TRBV24-1
CSARQGGQPQYF | TGCAGCGCTAGACAGGGGGGGCAGCCCCAGTACTTC | TRBJ2-5 | TRBD1 | many | TRBV29-1
CASSNRKTGNEKLFF | TGTGCCAGCAGCAACCGGAAAACAGGCAATGAAAAACTGTTTTTT | TRBJ1-4 | . | . | TRBV7-2
CASSDASGRTQYF | TGTGCCAGCAGTGATGCTAGCGGCCGGACCCAGTACTTC | TRBJ2-5 | TRBD2 | . | TRBV2
CASSDKPQGVTYEQYF | TGTGCCAGCAGTGACAAGCCGCAGGGGGTAACCTACGAGCAGTACTTC | TRBJ2-7 | TRBD1 | . | TRBV2
CATSRGSGTGLHEQYF | TGTGCCACCAGCAGGGGTTCCGGGACGGGCCTTCACGAGCAGTACTTC | TRBJ2-7 | . | many | TRBV15
CASSEGSSGSGTGELFF | TGTGCCAGCAGTGAGGGGTCTAGCGGGAGTGGGACCGGGGAGCTGTTTTTT | TRBJ2-2 | TRBD2 | once | TRBV2
CAAVGNTEAFF | TGTGCCGCGGTAGGGAACACTGAAGCTTTCTTT | TRBJ1-1 | . | many | TRBV12-3/TRBV12-4
CASSFSPGPGAYEQYF | TGTGCCAGCAGCTTCTCACCCGGACCGGGAGCCTACGAGCAGTACTTC | TRBJ2-7 | . | . | TRBV7-9
CASSQPGRRRSYEQYF | TGTGCCAGCAGCCAACCGGGACGCCGGCGCTCCTACGAGCAGTACTTC | TRBJ2-7 | . | few | TRBV12-3/TRBV12-4
CSVETRQGNYGYTF | TGCAGCGTTGAAACCCGACAGGGAAACTATGGCTACACCTTC | TRBJ1-2 | TRBD1 | . | TRBV29-1
CASSGPDYEQYF | TGTGCCAGCAGTGGCCCAGACTACGAGCAGTACTTC | TRBJ2-7 | . | many | TRBV2
CASSLQGDHNQPQHF | TGTGCCAGCAGCTTGCAGGGGGACCACAATCAGCCCCAGCATTTT | TRBJ1-5 | TRBD1 | . | TRBV5-4
CASSLLVGLRF | TGTGCCAGCAGCTTATTGGTCGGACTCCGATTT | TRBJ1-1 | . | few | TRBV7-9
CASSLEAGQNQPQHF | TGTGCCAGCAGCTTAGAAGCAGGGCAGAATCAGCCCCAGCATTTT | TRBJ1-5 | . | few | TRBV7-9
CASSLPQGNYGYTF | TGTGCCAGCAGCTTGCCACAGGGAAACTATGGCTACACCTTC | TRBJ1-2 | . | many | TRBV7-9
CASSPLSSCEQYF | TGCGCCAGCAGCCCGCTATCCTCCTGCGAGCAGTACTTC | TRBJ2-7 | . | . | TRBV5-1
CASSQDFQLGYEQYF | TGTGCCAGCAGCCAAGATTTTCAACTAGGCTACGAGCAGTACTTC | TRBJ2-7 | . | . | TRBV7-9
CASSGERGGYGYTF | TGTGCCAGCAGTGGAGAAAGGGGCGGCTATGGCTACACCTTC | TRBJ1-2 | . | . | TRBV2
CASSLGLLRGAPNEKLFF | TGTGCCAGCAGCTTGGGCCTCTTGAGGGGAGCGCCTAATGAAAAACTGTTTTTT | TRBJ1-4 | . | . | TRBV7-9
CSAIRTANTEAFF | TGCAGTGCTATTCGGACAGCGAACACTGAAGCTTTCTTT | TRBJ1-1 | . | few | TRBV20-1
CASSQEASGHQETQYF | TGTGCCAGCAGCCAAGAGGCTAGCGGCCACCAAGAGACCCAGTACTTC | TRBJ2-5 | TRBD2 | . | TRBV7-9
CATGRVGNTIYF | TGTGCCACAGGGAGGGTCGGAAACACCATATATTTT | TRBJ1-3 | . | . | TRBV10-3
CASRGQSYEQYF | TGTGCCAGCAGGGGACAGTCCTACGAGCAGTACTTC | TRBJ2-7 | TRBD1 | many | TRBV7-9
CSARGPSGRHQETQYF | TGCAGTGCTAGAGGCCCTAGCGGGAGGCATCAAGAGACCCAGTACTTC | TRBJ2-5 | TRBD2 | few | TRBV20-1
CATSDSQGTSGRAETQYF | TGTGCCACCAGTGATTCCCAGGGGACTAGCGGGAGGGCCGAGACCCAGTACTTC | TRBJ2-5 | TRBD2 | . | TRBV24-1
CSVEEEQYQETQYF | TGCAGCGTTGAAGAAGAGCAGTACCAAGAGACCCAGTACTTC | TRBJ2-5 | . | few | TRBV29-1
CASKSQTGAPYEQYF | TGCGCCAGCAAATCCCAGACAGGGGCACCCTACGAGCAGTACTTC | TRBJ2-7 | TRBD1 | few | TRBV5-1
CASSYTGEQTNEKLFF | TGTGCCAGCAGTTATACAGGAGAACAGACTAATGAAAAACTGTTTTTT | TRBJ1-4 | . | . | TRBV6-6
CASSRGNYPSYEQYF | TGTGCCAGCAGCCGAGGGAACTATCCCTCCTACGAGCAGTACTTC | TRBJ2-7 | . | . | TRBV13
CAIRSGLTNTIYF | TGTGCAATAAGATCAGGGTTGACAAACACCATATATTTT | TRBJ1-3 | . | few | TRBV7-9
CSVDMGGLAGLETQYF | TGCAGCGTTGATATGGGTGGACTAGCGGGACTAGAGACCCAGTACTTC | TRBJ2-5 | TRBD2 | . | TRBV29-1
CASGMNSYTGELFF | TGTGCCAGCGGAATGAATAGCTACACCGGGGAGCTGTTTTTT | TRBJ2-2 | . | few | TRBV7-8
CASSLRQTNQPQHF | TGTGCCAGCAGCCTACGACAGACCAATCAGCCCCAGCATTTT | TRBJ1-5 | . | few | TRBV12-3/TRBV12-4
CASSLGGLWPEAFF | TGTGCCAGCAGTTTGGGGGGATTGTGGCCTGAAGCTTTCTTT | TRBJ1-1 | . | . | TRBV29-1
CASSTSSLRDEQYF | TGTGCCAGCAGCACGTCTTCCCTCAGAGACGAGCAGTACTTC | TRBJ2-7 | . | . | TRBV7-2
CARSSSYEQYF | TGTGCCAGGAGCAGCTCCTACGAGCAGTACTTC | TRBJ2-7 | . | . | TRBV25-1
CSASRSGRASEQYF | TGCAGTGCTAGTCGTAGCGGGAGGGCCTCGGAGCAGTACTTC | TRBJ2-7 | TRBD2 | few | TRBV20-1
CASRDGNSAEKLFF | TGTGCCAGCAGAGATGGTAACTCAGCTGAAAAACTGTTTTTT | TRBJ1-4 | . | . | TRBV25-1